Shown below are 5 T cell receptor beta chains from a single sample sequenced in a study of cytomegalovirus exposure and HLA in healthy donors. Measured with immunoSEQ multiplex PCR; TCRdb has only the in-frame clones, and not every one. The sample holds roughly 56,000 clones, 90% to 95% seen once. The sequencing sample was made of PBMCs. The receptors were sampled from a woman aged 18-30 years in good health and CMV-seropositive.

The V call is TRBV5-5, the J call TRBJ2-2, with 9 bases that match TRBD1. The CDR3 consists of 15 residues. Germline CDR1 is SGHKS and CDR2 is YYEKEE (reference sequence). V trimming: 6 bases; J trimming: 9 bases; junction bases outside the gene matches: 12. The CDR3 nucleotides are TGTGCCAGCATCTCCGGACAGGGGATTGGGCGGGAGCTGTTTTTT. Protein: CASISGQGIGRELFF.

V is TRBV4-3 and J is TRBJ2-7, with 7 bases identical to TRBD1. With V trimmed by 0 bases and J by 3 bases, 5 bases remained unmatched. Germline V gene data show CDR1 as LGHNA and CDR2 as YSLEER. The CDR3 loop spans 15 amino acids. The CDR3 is CASSQEADRFYEQYF. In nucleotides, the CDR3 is TGCGCCAGCAGCCAAGAGGCGGACAGGTTCTACGAGCAGTACTTC.

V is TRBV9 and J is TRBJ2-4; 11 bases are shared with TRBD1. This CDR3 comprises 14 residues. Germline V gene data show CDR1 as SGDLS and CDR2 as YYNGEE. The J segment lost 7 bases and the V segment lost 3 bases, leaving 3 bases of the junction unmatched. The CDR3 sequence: CASSAGTGGNIQYF. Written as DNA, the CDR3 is TGTGCCAGCAGCGCCGGGACAGGGGGGAACATTCAGTACTTC.

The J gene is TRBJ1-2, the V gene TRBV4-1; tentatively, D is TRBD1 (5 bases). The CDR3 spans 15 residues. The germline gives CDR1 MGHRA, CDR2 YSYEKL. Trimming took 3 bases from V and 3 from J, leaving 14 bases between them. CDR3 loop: CASSQRQPLDYGYTF. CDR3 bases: TGCGCCAGCAGCCAGCGACAGCCCTTGGACTATGGCTACACCTTC.

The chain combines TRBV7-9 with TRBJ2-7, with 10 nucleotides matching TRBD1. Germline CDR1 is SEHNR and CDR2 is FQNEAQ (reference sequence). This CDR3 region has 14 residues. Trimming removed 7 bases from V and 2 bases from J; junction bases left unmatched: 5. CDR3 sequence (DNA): TGTGCCAGCAACACGGGACAGGGGACCTACGAGCAGTACTTC. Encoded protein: CASNTGQGTYEQYF.